The present entry profiles one T cell receptor (beta chain) with its context. Its matching antigen is unknown. The data stem from a study of T cells expressing NK-cell markers. Study information: The TCR beta repertoires were obtained from sorted CD3+CD56+NKG2C+, CD3+CD56+NKG2C- and CD3+CD56-NKG2C+ T cells.

5'RACE template switching built TCR beta cDNA with unique molecular identifiers. Each CDR3 protein gets one entry in TCRdb, which reprocessed the 5' RACE reads and gives no DNA. Reported are 440,000 or so distinct CDR3 sequences; the ten largest clones contain less than 7.5%. Notes on the study in general: Researchers report these clonotypes also headed the CD3+CD56-NKG2C+ fraction in four donors.

The CDR3 runs 15 residues. From germline, CDR1 is SGHAT and CDR2 FQNNGV. This clonotype was obtained from a woman between 18 and 70 years old in good health. The sequenced sample consisted of blood T cells: a sorted CD56 or NKG2C T cell subset, CD4+ or CD8+ T cells, or bulk PBMC T cells (not recorded which). The chain has TRBV11-2 and TRBJ2-1; with no DNA, the TCRdb D assignment of TRBD1 cannot be verified. The CDR3: CASSTGTGSYNEQFF.